Presented here are 30 T cell receptor beta chains from one specimen sequenced in a study of T cells and Merkel cell carcinoma outcomes. Measured with immunoSEQ multiplex PCR; TCRdb has only the in-frame clones, and not every one. This table holds 5,500 to 7,000 clones, roughly 75% found once. Sequenced: tumor tissue from Merkel cell carcinoma. The receptors originated from a human donor with Merkel cell carcinoma. Some clones in this sample may be carry-over from other donors' samples.

The chain has TRBV9 and TRBJ2-1; D assignment may be TRBD1 or TRBD2 (5 bases each). V lost 4 bases to trimming and J lost 4 bases, with 15 bases between them. Germline V lookup: CDR1 SGDLS, CDR2 YYNGEE. This CDR3 comprises 15 residues. As DNA, the CDR3 is TGTGCCAGCAGCCTCGGGACGAGGGTTTACAATGAGCAGTTCTTC. This sequence encodes CASSLGTRVYNEQFF.

The chain combines TRBV7-9 with TRBJ2-1; D possibly corresponds to TRBD1 (5 bases). The V gene lost 5 bases and the J gene lost 6 bases, with 20 bases spanning the gap. CDR1 is SEHNR and CDR2 is FQNEAQ in the germline V gene (reference sequence). The CDR3 contains 16 residues. DNA for the CDR3: TGTGCCAGCAGCATGGGGCCGACAATTATCACCAATGAGCAGTTCTTC. Translating gives CASSMGPTIITNEQFF.

The gene calls are TRBV18 and TRBJ1-1, with TRBD1 matching 7 bases. CDR1 is KGHSH, CDR2 LQKENI, per germline. The ends lost 6 bases at V and 4 bases at J; junction bases unmatched: 8. CDR3 size: 14 residues. CDR3 bases: TGTGCCAGCTCTCGACAGGGATGGGGCACTGAAGCTTTCTTT. It encodes CASSRQGWGTEAFF.

This clone has just one count. V and J are TRBV10-2 and TRBJ2-2; D gene unclear. V lost 8 bases to trimming and J lost 0 bases, with 10 bases between them. There are 14 residues in the CDR3. CDR1 and CDR2 from the germline V gene are WSHSY and SAAADI. CDR3 amino acids: CASSRTPNTGELFF. For the CDR3, the DNA is TGCGCCAGCTCCCGGACCCCGAACACCGGGGAGCTGTTTTTT.

The chain carries TRBV27 and TRBJ1-1; D gene unclear. This CDR3 contains 13 residues. CDR1 is MNHEY and CDR2 is SMNVEV in the germline V gene (reference sequence). The germline V and J ends were trimmed by 5 bases and 4 bases, with 11 bases remaining between them. CDR3 nucleotides: TGTGCCAGCAGTCCACCCACGAGCACTGAAGCTTTCTTT. Translated: CASSPPTSTEAFF.

The rearrangement links TRBV27 to TRBJ2-7; D may match TRBD1 or TRBD2 (6 bases each). V shed 6 bases and J shed 4 bases, with 22 bases lying between them. Germline V gene sequence: CDR1 MNHEY, CDR2 SMNVEV (reference sequence). The CDR3 totals 16 residues. In nucleotides, the CDR3 is TGTGCCAGCAGCCGGAGTTGGGGGGCAAGGTCTTACGAGCAGTACTTC. It translates to CASSRSWGARSYEQYF.

The V and J genes are TRBV7-2 and TRBJ1-5; D is uncertain. This CDR3 contains 14 residues. Germline V gene sequence: CDR1 SGHTA, CDR2 FQGNSA. The germline V and J ends were trimmed by 1 base and 7 bases, with 11 bases remaining between them. The CDR3 sequence is CASSLDLRPQPQHF. The DNA for the CDR3 is TGTGCCAGCAGCTTAGATCTCAGACCCCAGCCCCAGCATTTT.

The chain employs TRBV25-1 and TRBJ2-5; the D is unclear. CDR1 MGHDK and CDR2 SYGVNS come from the germline V gene. V shed 5 bases and J shed 5 bases, with 15 bases lying between them. This CDR3 has 14 amino acids. The CDR3 reads CASSKPDGRETQYF. CDR3 in DNA: TGTGCCAGCAGTAAACCGGACGGTCGGGAGACCCAGTACTTC.

This clone was seen a handful of times. J is TRBJ2-1 and V is TRBV27, with TRBD2 matching 10 bases. The germline V gene has CDR1 MNHEY and CDR2 SMNVEV (reference sequence). J was trimmed by 3 bases and V by 4 bases; bases with no gene match: 3. The CDR3 has 15 amino acids. The CDR3 loop reads CASSSSGRDYNEQFF. CDR3 nucleotides: TGTGCCAGCAGTTCCAGCGGGAGGGACTACAATGAGCAGTTCTTC.

This clone was picked up one time. This chain joins TRBV9 and TRBJ1-2; a possible D gene is TRBD1 (5 bases). The V end lost 7 bases, the J end lost 2 bases, and 15 bases lay between the germline ends. CDR3 length equals 14 residues. Germline CDR1 reads SGDLS; CDR2 reads YYNGEE. CDR3 sequence: CASLQVRFNYGYTF. In nucleotides, the CDR3 is TGTGCCAGCCTACAGGTAAGGTTCAACTATGGCTACACCTTC.

CDR3 region: CASSLEVGSTDTQYF. The CDR3 coding sequence is TGTGCCAGCAGCTTGGAAGTAGGGTCCACAGATACGCAGTATTTT. This chain joins TRBV5-4 and TRBJ2-3; D is unresolved. V was cut by 0 bases and J by 2 bases, with 10 bases left in between. Per the germline V gene, CDR1 is SGHNT and CDR2 is YYREEE (reference sequence). The CDR3 has 15 residues.

The V call is TRBV7-9, the J call TRBJ1-2, with 9 bases that match TRBD1. V lost 2 bases to trimming and J lost 7 bases; unmatched junction nucleotides: 8. Germline V gene lookup returns CDR1 SEHNR and CDR2 FQNEAQ (reference sequence). This CDR3 contains 15 residues. The CDR3 is CASSLPGQGTGGYTF. The CDR3 nucleotides are TGTGCCAGCAGCTTACCCGGACAGGGGACTGGTGGCTACACCTTC.

The chain links TRBV5-4 to TRBJ2-3, with D unresolved. Between the trimmed V and J ends, which lost 1 base and 1 base, there was a span of 4 bases. CDR3 length equals 13 residues. Germline V gives CDR1 SGHNT, CDR2 YYREEE (reference sequence). CDR3 bases: TGTGCCAGCAGCTTGAGGGGCACAGATACGCAGTATTTT. It specifies CASSLRGTDTQYF.

This clone has a single count. The V call is TRBV5-1, the J call TRBJ2-7; D may correspond to TRBD1 or TRBD2 (5 bases each). V shed 2 bases and J shed 3 bases, with 24 bases lying between them. Germline V lookup: CDR1 SGHRS, CDR2 YFSETQ. The CDR3 spans 18 residues. This CDR3 reads CASSFKPGYSGSDYEQYF. The DNA of the CDR3 is TGCGCCAGCAGCTTTAAGCCAGGGTACTCGGGGTCTGACTACGAGCAGTACTTC.

Only one count was recorded for this clone. V and J are TRBV14 and TRBJ2-1, with 11 bases that match TRBD2. Germline values: CDR1 SGHDN, CDR2 FVKESK. The V segment lost 6 bases and the J segment 0 bases; nucleotides outside the gene matches: 10. The CDR3 loop spans 18 amino acids. The CDR3 loop reads CASSRRTSGFSSYNEQFF. The CDR3 DNA reads TGTGCCAGCAGTCGCAGGACTAGCGGGTTTAGCTCCTACAATGAGCAGTTCTTC.

The CDR3 sequence: CASSDRAGTDTQYF. The CDR3 bases are TGTGCCAGTAGTGACAGGGCGGGCACAGATACGCAGTATTTT. The V call is TRBV19, the J call TRBJ2-3; TRBD1 matches at 7 bases. Germline loops: CDR1 LNHDA, CDR2 SQIVND (reference sequence). Germline trimming cut 5 bases from V and 1 base from J; bases unmatched to any gene: 3. CDR3 size: 14 residues. Looking up the rest from reference TRBV19 and TRBJ2-3 gives the full variable domain: DGGITQSPKYLFRKEGQNVTLSCEQNLNHDAMYWYRQDPGQGLRLIYYSQIVNDFQKGDIAEGYSVSREKKESFPLTVTSAQKNPTAFYLCASSDRAGTDTQYFGPGTRLTVL.

The chain employs TRBV5-4 and TRBJ2-5; D could derive from TRBD1 or TRBD2 (6 bases each). This CDR3 contains 15 residues. The germline V gene has CDR1 SGHNT and CDR2 YYREEE (reference sequence). The V end lost 3 bases, the J end lost 1 base, and 13 bases lay between the germline ends. DNA of the CDR3: TGTGCCAGCAGCTCAGGGGATAGCGGCCAAGAGACCCAGTACTTC. Its protein is CASSSGDSGQETQYF.

In nucleotides, the CDR3 is TGTGCCAGCAGCTCCGACGGACCTAGCACAGATACGCAGTATTTT. It specifies CASSSDGPSTDTQYF. The V gene is TRBV5-6, the J gene TRBJ2-3; no reliable D call. The length of the CDR3 is 15 residues. Germline V lookup: CDR1 SGHDT, CDR2 YYEEEE. Trimming removed 3 bases from V and 0 bases from J, with 11 bases in between. The whole variable domain, remainder taken from reference TRBV5-6 and TRBJ2-3, is DAGVTQSPTHLIKTRGQQVTLRCSPKSGHDTVSWYQQALGQGPQFIFQYYEEEERQRGNFPDRFSGHQFPNYSSELNVNALLLGDSALYLCASSSDGPSTDTQYFGPGTRLTVL.

The J gene is TRBJ2-2, the V gene TRBV18, with a tentative D call TRBD1 (6 bases). The CDR3 length is 15 residues. Trimming stripped 6 bases from V and 0 bases from J, with 11 bases between. CDR1 is KGHSH, CDR2 LQKENI, per germline. CDR3 protein: CASSWTEPNTGELFF. The CDR3 region has the DNA TGTGCCAGCTCCTGGACAGAACCGAACACCGGGGAGCTGTTTTTT.

This CDR3 is CASSLGGNPYEQYF. The DNA of the CDR3 is TGTGCCAGCAGCTTGGGGGGGAACCCCTACGAGCAGTACTTC. The chain uses TRBV5-6 and TRBJ2-7; D possibly uses TRBD1 or TRBD2 (5 bases each). The CDR3 totals 14 residues. In germline, CDR1 is SGHDT, CDR2 YYEEEE. The V end lost 0 bases, the J end lost 2 bases, and 9 bases lay between the germline ends. Drawing the rest from reference TRBV5-6 and TRBJ2-7, the complete variable domain is DAGVTQSPTHLIKTRGQQVTLRCSPKSGHDTVSWYQQALGQGPQFIFQYYEEEERQRGNFPDRFSGHQFPNYSSELNVNALLLGDSALYLCASSLGGNPYEQYFGPGTRLTVT.

This chain links TRBV7-2 with TRBJ2-7; D remains unclear. Germline V lookup: CDR1 SGHTA, CDR2 FQGNSA. V gave up 4 bases and J gave up 5 bases, with 6 bases separating them. This CDR3 contains 11 residues. CDR3 sequence: CASSSHHEQYF. The CDR3 coding sequence is TGTGCCAGCAGCTCTCACCACGAGCAGTACTTC.

The chain is built from TRBV29-1 and TRBJ2-1; 14 bases match TRBD2. Germline CDR1 SQVTM, CDR2 ANQGSEA. The CDR3 loop spans 14 amino acids. V lost 3 bases, J lost 10 bases, and 5 bases stayed unmatched. In DNA, the CDR3 is TGCAGCGTTGAGGGACTAGCGGGAGTTAGAGAGCAGTTCTTC. Protein sequence: CSVEGLAGVREQFF.

The chain uses TRBV19 and TRBJ1-2; the D is unclear. The CDR3 extends over 15 amino acids. Germline V gene data show CDR1 as LNHDA and CDR2 as SQIVND (reference sequence). With 6 bases removed from V and 0 bases from J, the gap between germline ends came to 14 bases. The CDR3 region is CASRDEPRANYGYTF. The CDR3 DNA reads TGTGCCAGTAGGGACGAACCGCGAGCTAACTATGGCTACACCTTC.

The chain joins TRBV19 to TRBJ2-1; 11 nucleotides align to TRBD2. V shed 1 base and J 4 bases; nucleotides not matched to a gene: 3. This CDR3 spans 16 amino acids. Germline CDR1 and CDR2: LNHDA and SQIVND (reference sequence). Written as DNA, the CDR3 is TGTGCCAGTAGTATAGCGGGACTAGCGGTATACAATGAGCAGTTCTTC. Translated, it gives CASSIAGLAVYNEQFF.

This clone was recorded only once. This chain joins TRBV18 and TRBJ2-2; D unclear. Germline CDR1 reads KGHSH; CDR2 reads LQKENI. This CDR3 is 12 amino acids long. Trimming took 4 bases from V and 3 from J, leaving 3 bases between them. The CDR3 nucleotides read TGTGCCAGCTCACAGTACACCGGGGAGCTGTTTTTT. Protein: CASSQYTGELFF.

This chain joins TRBV2 and TRBJ2-7; perhaps TRBD1 as D (6 bases). Germline V gene lookup returns CDR1 SNHLY and CDR2 FYNNEI. V was pared by 5 bases and J by 7 bases, with 21 bases between. The CDR3 extends over 15 amino acids. CDR3 sequence reads: CASSPRTDPQGEQYF. CDR3 nucleotide sequence: TGTGCCAGCAGTCCTAGGACAGATCCCCAGGGAGAGCAGTACTTC.

The gene calls are TRBV5-4 and TRBJ2-7; tentatively, D is TRBD1 (5 bases). This CDR3 has 12 residues. V was shortened by 0 bases and J by 7 bases, with 8 bases between the two germline ends. Germline V gene data show CDR1 as SGHNT and CDR2 as YYREEE (reference sequence). CDR3 in DNA: TGTGCCAGCAGCTTGGACAGGACAGAGCAGTACTTC. Translated, it gives CASSLDRTEQYF.

V and J are TRBV9 and TRBJ2-1, with D perhaps being TRBD1 or TRBD2 (5 bases each). Germline lookup yields CDR1 SGDLS and CDR2 YYNGEE. The V gene lost 8 bases and the J gene lost 3 bases, with 12 bases spanning the gap. The CDR3 runs to 13 residues. This chain's CDR3 is CASTEGLYNEQFF. The CDR3 DNA reads as TGTGCCAGTACCGAGGGGCTCTACAATGAGCAGTTCTTC.

This clone was detected only a few times. The chain couples TRBV28 to TRBJ2-2; 8 bases are a match to TRBD2. Germline V lookup: CDR1 MDHEN, CDR2 SYDVKM. The CDR3 is made up of 16 amino acids. The J segment lost 5 bases and the V segment lost 6 bases, leaving 11 bases of the junction unmatched. CDR3: CASSTLAGMETGELFF. The CDR3 region has the DNA TGTGCCAGCAGCACTTTAGCGGGAATGGAAACCGGGGAGCTGTTTTTT.

The rearrangement joins TRBV9 to TRBJ2-7; the match to TRBD2 covers 8 bases. The CDR3 loop spans 13 amino acids. Germline CDR1 SGDLS, CDR2 YYNGEE. V shed 3 bases, J shed 6 bases, and the junction held 5 bases outside the gene matches. The CDR3 region is CASSERETVEQYF. In nucleotides, the CDR3 is TGTGCCAGCAGCGAGCGGGAGACCGTCGAGCAGTACTTC.